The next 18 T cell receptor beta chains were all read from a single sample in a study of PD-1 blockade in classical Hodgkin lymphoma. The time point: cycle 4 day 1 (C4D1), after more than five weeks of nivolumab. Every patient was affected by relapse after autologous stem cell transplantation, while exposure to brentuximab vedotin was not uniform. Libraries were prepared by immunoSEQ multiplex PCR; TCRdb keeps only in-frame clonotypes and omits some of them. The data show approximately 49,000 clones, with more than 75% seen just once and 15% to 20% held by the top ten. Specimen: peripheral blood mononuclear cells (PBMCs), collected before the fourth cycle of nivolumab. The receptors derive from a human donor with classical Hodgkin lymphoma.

The CDR3 loop reads CASSPGLEGETQYF. In DNA, the CDR3 is TGTGCCAGCAGTCCGGGACTAGAAGGAGAGACCCAGTACTTC. V is TRBV6-5 and J is TRBJ2-5; 8 bases are shared with TRBD2. V shed 5 bases, J shed 4 bases, and the junction held 6 bases outside the gene matches. The CDR3 has 14 residues. Per the germline V gene, CDR1 is MNHEY and CDR2 is SVGAGI.

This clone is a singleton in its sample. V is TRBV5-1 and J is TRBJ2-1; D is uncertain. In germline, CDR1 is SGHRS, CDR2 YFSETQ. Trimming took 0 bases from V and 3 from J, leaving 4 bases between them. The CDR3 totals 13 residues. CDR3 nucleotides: TGCGCCAGCAGCTTGGACGGCTACAATGAGCAGTTCTTC. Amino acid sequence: CASSLDGYNEQFF.

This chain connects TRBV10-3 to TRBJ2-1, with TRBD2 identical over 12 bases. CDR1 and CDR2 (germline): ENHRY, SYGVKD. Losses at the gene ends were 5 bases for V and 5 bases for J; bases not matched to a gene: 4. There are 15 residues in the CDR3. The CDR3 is CAISRTSGEDNEQFF. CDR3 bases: TGTGCCATCAGTAGGACTAGCGGGGAGGACAATGAGCAGTTCTTC.

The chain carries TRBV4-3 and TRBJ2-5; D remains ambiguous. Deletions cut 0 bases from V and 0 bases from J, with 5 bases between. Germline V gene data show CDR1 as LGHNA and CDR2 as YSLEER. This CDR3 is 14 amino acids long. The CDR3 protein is CASSQERYQETQYF. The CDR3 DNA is TGCGCCAGCAGCCAAGAGAGATACCAAGAGACCCAGTACTTC.

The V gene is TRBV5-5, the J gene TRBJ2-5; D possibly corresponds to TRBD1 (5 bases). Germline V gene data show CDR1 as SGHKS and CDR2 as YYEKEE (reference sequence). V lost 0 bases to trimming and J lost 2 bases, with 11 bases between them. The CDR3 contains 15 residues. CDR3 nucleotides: TGTGCCAGCAGCTTGGTTTCCCCAGGGCAAGAGACCCAGTACTTC. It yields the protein CASSLVSPGQETQYF.

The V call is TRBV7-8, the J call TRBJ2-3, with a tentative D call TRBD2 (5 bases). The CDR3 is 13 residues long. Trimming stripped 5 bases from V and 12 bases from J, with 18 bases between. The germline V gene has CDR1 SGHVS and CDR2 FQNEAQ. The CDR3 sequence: CASSPTGGRLQYF. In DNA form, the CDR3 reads TGTGCCAGCAGCCCCACCGGCGGGCGTCTTCAGTATTTT.

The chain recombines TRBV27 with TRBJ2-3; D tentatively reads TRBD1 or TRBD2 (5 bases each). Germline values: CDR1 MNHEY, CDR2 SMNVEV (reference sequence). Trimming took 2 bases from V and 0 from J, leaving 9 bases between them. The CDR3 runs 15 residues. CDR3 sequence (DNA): TGTGCCAGCAGTTTAAGGGGAGCTAGCACAGATACGCAGTATTTT. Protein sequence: CASSLRGASTDTQYF.

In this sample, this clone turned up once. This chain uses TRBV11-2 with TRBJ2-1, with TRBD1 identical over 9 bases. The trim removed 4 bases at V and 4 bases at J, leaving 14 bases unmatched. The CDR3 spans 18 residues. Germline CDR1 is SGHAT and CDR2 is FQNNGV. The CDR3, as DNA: TGTGCCAGCAGCTGGGGTCTTTTGGGGACAGGGACTTACAATGAGCAGTTCTTC. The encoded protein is CASSWGLLGTGTYNEQFF.

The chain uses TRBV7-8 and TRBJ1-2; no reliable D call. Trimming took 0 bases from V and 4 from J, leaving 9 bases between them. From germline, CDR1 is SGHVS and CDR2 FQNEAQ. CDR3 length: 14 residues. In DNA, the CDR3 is TGTGCCAGCAGCTTAGCCTTATCTAGCTATGGCTACACCTTC. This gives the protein CASSLALSSYGYTF.

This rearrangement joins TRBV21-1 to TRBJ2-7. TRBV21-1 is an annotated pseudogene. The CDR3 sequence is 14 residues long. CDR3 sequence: CASSERTETYEQYF. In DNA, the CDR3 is TGTGCCAGCAGCGAGAGGACGGAGACCTACGAGCAGTACTTC.

Here the CDR3 reads CASSQGVSSGGVTDTQYF. DNA for the CDR3: TGCGCCAGCAGCCAAGGAGTGAGTAGCGGGGGGGTCACAGATACGCAGTATTTT. V usage is TRBV4-3 and J usage is TRBJ2-3; 11 bases fit TRBD2. CDR1 LGHNA and CDR2 YSLEER come from the germline V gene. The trim removed 1 base at V and 2 bases at J, leaving 8 bases unmatched. This CDR3 spans 18 amino acids.

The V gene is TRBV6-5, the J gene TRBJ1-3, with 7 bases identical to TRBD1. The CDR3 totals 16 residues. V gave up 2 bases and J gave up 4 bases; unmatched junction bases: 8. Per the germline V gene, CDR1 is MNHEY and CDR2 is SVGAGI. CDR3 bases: TGTGCCAGCAGTTACCCCCCAAGGGGGCCAGGAAACACCATATATTTT. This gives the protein CASSYPPRGPGNTIYF.

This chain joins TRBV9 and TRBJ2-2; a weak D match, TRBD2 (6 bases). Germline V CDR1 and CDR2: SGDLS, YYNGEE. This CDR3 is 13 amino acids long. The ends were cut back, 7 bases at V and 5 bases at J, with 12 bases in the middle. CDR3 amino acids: CASRGSTTGELFF. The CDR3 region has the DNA TGTGCCAGCCGGGGGTCCACGACCGGGGAGCTGTTTTTT.

The CDR3, as DNA: TGTGCCAGCAGTTCACAGGGAATCGTCTATGGCTACACCTTC. Translation: CASSSQGIVYGYTF. V and J are TRBV27 and TRBJ1-2; the D gene is possibly TRBD1 (6 bases). In germline, CDR1 is MNHEY, CDR2 SMNVEV (reference sequence). Trimming removed 4 bases from V and 4 bases from J, with 13 bases in between. The CDR3 extends over 14 amino acids.

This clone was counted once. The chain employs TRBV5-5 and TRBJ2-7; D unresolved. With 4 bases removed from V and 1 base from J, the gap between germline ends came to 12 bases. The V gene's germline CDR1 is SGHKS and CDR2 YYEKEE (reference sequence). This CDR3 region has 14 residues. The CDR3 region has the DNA TGTGCCAGCAGCCAGTCGACGGCGTCCTACGAGCAGTACTTC. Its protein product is CASSQSTASYEQYF.

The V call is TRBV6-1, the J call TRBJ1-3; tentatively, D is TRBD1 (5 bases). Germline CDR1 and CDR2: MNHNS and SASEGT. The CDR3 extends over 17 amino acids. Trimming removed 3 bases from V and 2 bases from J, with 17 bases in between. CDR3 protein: CASSEGGRVWAGNTIYF. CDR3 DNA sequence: TGTGCCAGCAGTGAGGGGGGAAGAGTTTGGGCTGGAAACACCATATATTTT.

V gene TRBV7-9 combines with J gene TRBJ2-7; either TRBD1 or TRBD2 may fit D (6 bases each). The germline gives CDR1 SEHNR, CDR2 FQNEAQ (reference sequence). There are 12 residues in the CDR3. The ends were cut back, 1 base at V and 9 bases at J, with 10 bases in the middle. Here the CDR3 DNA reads TGTGCCAGCAGCTTAGTCGGGGGCATGCAGTACTTC. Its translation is CASSLVGGMQYF. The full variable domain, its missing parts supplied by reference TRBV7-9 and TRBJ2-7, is DTGVSQNPRHKITKRGQNVTFRCDPISEHNRLYWYRQTLGQGPEFLTYFQNEAQLEKSRLLSDRFSAERPKGSFSTLEIQRTEQGDSAMYLCASSLVGGMQYFGPGTRLTVT.

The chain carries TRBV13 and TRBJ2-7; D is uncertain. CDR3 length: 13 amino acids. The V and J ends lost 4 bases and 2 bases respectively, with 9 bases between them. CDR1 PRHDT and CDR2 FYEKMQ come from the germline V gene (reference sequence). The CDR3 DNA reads TGTGCCAGCAGCTCCTCCCCGCCCTACGAGCAGTACTTC. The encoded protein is CASSSSPPYEQYF.